Below are 30 T cell receptor beta chains sequenced from a single sample in a study of T cells after yellow fever vaccination. TCRdb ran MiXCR on the 5' RACE reads and lists one entry per CDR3 protein. The table includes 100,000 to 150,000 distinct CDR3 sequences, approximately 14% detected once. The input for sequencing was CD8+ T cells sorted from PBMCs, taken 5 days after the yellow fever booster vaccination. These receptor sequences come from a man between 18 and 29 years old who received the YFV17D yellow fever vaccine.

This clonotype was picked up a small number of times. The chain is built from TRBV7-9 and TRBJ1-1, with D unresolved. V lost 1 base and J lost 0, with 6 bases in between. Germline values: CDR1 SEHNR, CDR2 FQNEAQ (reference sequence). The CDR3 extends over 14 amino acids. Here the CDR3 reads CASSLEGMNTEAFF. In DNA, the CDR3 is TGTGCCAGCAGCTTAGAGGGCATGAACACTGAAGCTTTCTTT.

With regard to this clonotype: At one end the junction does not follow the germline gene, possibly because of a read error. The J gene is TRBJ1-5, the V gene TRBV6-5; D gene uncertain. CDR1 and CDR2 (germline): MNHEY, SVGAGI. The CDR3 totals 13 residues. CDR3 sequence (DNA): TGTGGCAGCAGTTACGGTATTCGGCAGCCCCAGCATTTT. Translated, it gives CGSSYGIRQPQHF.

The rearrangement links TRBV6-5 to TRBJ2-3; D is ambiguous. This CDR3 contains 14 residues. Between the trimmed V and J ends, which lost 2 bases and 4 bases, there was a span of 10 bases. The germline V gene has CDR1 MNHEY and CDR2 SVGAGI. The CDR3 bases are TGTGCCAGCAGTTACGCGCCTTTCGCAGATACGCAGTATTTT. As protein: CASSYAPFADTQYF.

The table lists this clonotype with a few counts. The chain joins TRBV25-1 to TRBJ1-4; tentative D call: TRBD1 (6 bases). The CDR3 is 17 amino acids. V lost 1 base and J 6 bases, leaving 18 bases between the germline ends. CDR1 MGHDK and CDR2 SYGVNS come from the germline V gene. Here the CDR3 reads CASSEFQGSRGDEKLFF. CDR3 coding DNA: TGTGCCAGCAGTGAATTCCAAGGGTCAAGGGGGGATGAAAAACTGTTTTTT.

This clonotype was observed a few times. The gene calls are TRBV13 and TRBJ2-3; 10 bases align to TRBD1. J was trimmed by 2 bases and V by 1 base; bases with no gene match: 6. Germline V CDR1 and CDR2: PRHDT, FYEKMQ (reference sequence). This CDR3 contains 17 residues. This chain's CDR3 is CASSLATGGSSTDTQYF. CDR3 coding DNA: TGTGCCAGCAGCTTAGCGACAGGGGGCTCCTCCACAGATACGCAGTATTTT.

This clonotype appeared a few times. The rearrangement links TRBV5-4 to TRBJ2-6; D unclear. V was pared by 6 bases and J by 3 bases, with 10 bases between. The CDR3 is made up of 14 amino acids. Germline V lookup: CDR1 SGHNT, CDR2 YYREEE (reference sequence). CDR3 residues: CASKVWDGANVLTF. The DNA for the CDR3 is TGTGCCAGCAAAGTTTGGGATGGGGCCAACGTCCTGACTTTC.

In this sample, this clonotype turned up a few times. CDR3 in amino acids: CASSQDPGTRGYTF. The CDR3 bases are TGCGCCAGCAGCCAAGACCCCGGGACAAGGGGCTACACCTTC. The chain combines TRBV4-1 with TRBJ1-2; D perhaps matches TRBD1 (6 bases). The germline CDR1 and CDR2 sequences are MGHRA and YSYEKL. The CDR3 has 14 residues. V was cut by 0 bases and J by 8 bases, with 13 bases left in between.

This clonotype has ten or more counts. The genes are TRBV4-3 and TRBJ2-1, with D maybe TRBD2 (5 bases). Trimming took off 4 bases at V and 9 bases at J, with 19 bases between the two ends. Germline V CDR1 and CDR2: LGHNA, YSLEER. CDR3 length equals 15 residues. CDR3 nucleotide sequence: TGCGCCAGCAGCCCGCACGGGCGGGCGACCCCTGAGCAGTTCTTC. Protein: CASSPHGRATPEQFF.

The V gene is TRBV6-2 or TRBV6-3, the J gene TRBJ1-2; unclear D gene. This CDR3 contains 13 residues. V gave up 5 bases and J gave up 4 bases, with 11 bases separating them. Germline V gives CDR1 MNHEY, CDR2 SVGEGT. The CDR3 is CASSARTAYGYTF. The CDR3 DNA reads as TGTGCCAGCAGTGCCCGGACGGCCTATGGCTACACCTTC.

J is TRBJ2-1 and V is TRBV4-3; D possibly corresponds to TRBD2 (6 bases). Germline V lookup: CDR1 LGHNA, CDR2 YSLEER. Trimming removed 8 bases from V and 9 bases from J, with 20 bases in between. The CDR3 length is 14 residues. In nucleotides, the CDR3 is TGCGCCAGCCGGGAGTCGTTGGCCGCCGGTGAGCAGTTCTTC. Encoded protein: CASRESLAAGEQFF.

This clonotype was counted between two and nine times. The chain employs TRBV19 and TRBJ1-3; TRBD1 agrees at 7 bases. The germline V gene has CDR1 LNHDA and CDR2 SQIVND (reference sequence). The trim removed 5 bases at V and 7 bases at J, leaving 14 bases unmatched. The CDR3 has 16 amino acids. This chain's CDR3 is CASSPGTATDGNTIYF. The CDR3 coding sequence is TGTGCCAGTAGTCCCGGGACAGCCACCGACGGTAACACCATATATTTT.

This chain links TRBV10-3 with TRBJ1-2; D is undetermined. This CDR3 is 12 amino acids long. Germline assignment: CDR1 ENHRY and CDR2 SYGVKD. Trimming removed 7 bases at V and 6 bases at J, with 12 bases between. CDR3 nucleotide sequence: TGTGCCATCATTGGCTATCCGGATGGCTACACCTTC. Amino acids: CAIIGYPDGYTF.

This chain joins TRBV7-6 and TRBJ2-2; 10 nucleotides match TRBD2. Germline V gives CDR1 SGHVS, CDR2 FNYEAQ. V lost 6 bases, J lost 6 bases, and 7 bases stayed unmatched. This CDR3 is 15 amino acids long. For the CDR3, the DNA is TGTGCCAGCAGTCCCACTAGCGGGGTTCCCGGGGAGCTGTTTTTT. Amino acids: CASSPTSGVPGELFF.

This clonotype was detected a few times. In nucleotides, the CDR3 is TGTGCCAGCAGTTACTCTAGCGGGGGCAGCGCCGAGCAGTACTTC. This codes for CASSYSSGGSAEQYF. The chain is built from TRBV6-5 and TRBJ2-7; TRBD2 matches 9 bases. The J segment lost 6 bases and the V segment lost 0 bases, leaving 6 bases of the junction unmatched. The germline gives CDR1 MNHEY, CDR2 SVGAGI. CDR3 length: 15 amino acids.

This clonotype was detected a few times. The chain employs TRBV5-1 and TRBJ2-2; TRBD2 might be the D (7 bases). Germline V CDR1 and CDR2: SGHRS, YFSETQ. The ends were cut back, 0 bases at V and 8 bases at J, with 17 bases in the middle. This CDR3 has 16 amino acids. For the CDR3, the DNA is TGCGCCAGCAGCTTGGCTGACGGGGGGCCGCGAGGGGAGCTGTTTTTT. This gives the protein CASSLADGGPRGELFF.

This clonotype was observed a few times. The chain employs TRBV6-5 and TRBJ2-3; the D gene is possibly TRBD1 (6 bases). The germline V gene encodes CDR1 MNHEY and CDR2 SVGAGI. The CDR3 is 16 amino acids. The V gene lost 1 base and the J gene lost 3 bases, with 14 bases spanning the gap. Here the CDR3 reads CASSYYPTGWTDTQYF. CDR3 DNA sequence: TGTGCCAGCAGTTACTATCCAACAGGGTGGACAGATACGCAGTATTTT.

This clonotype has a handful of counts. The rearrangement links TRBV4-1 to TRBJ2-7; 11 positions match TRBD1. Unmatched junction bases numbered 4, after V lost 4 bases and J lost 2 bases. There are 15 residues in the CDR3. Germline-derived CDR1 and CDR2 are MGHRA and YSYEKL. The CDR3 sequence: CASSLPGQGAYEQYF. The DNA for the CDR3 is TGCGCCAGCAGCCTTCCGGGACAGGGGGCCTACGAGCAGTACTTC.

The table lists this clonotype with a few counts. The chain couples TRBV4-2 to TRBJ2-5; D uncertain. Trimming left V 2 bases short and J 4 bases short, with 14 bases between. The CDR3 is 15 residues long. The germline CDR1 and CDR2 sequences are LGHNA and YNFKEQ. CDR3: CASSQSLGAGETQYF. The CDR3 DNA sequence: TGTGCCAGCAGCCAATCCCTAGGCGCTGGAGAGACCCAGTACTTC.

This chain connects TRBV19 to TRBJ2-5; the match to TRBD2 covers 8 bases. J gave up 6 bases and V 0 bases, and 6 bases lay outside the gene matches. Germline V gives CDR1 LNHDA, CDR2 SQIVND (reference sequence). The CDR3 runs to 15 residues. CDR3 protein: CASSIDRGLVKTQYF. CDR3 sequence (DNA): TGTGCCAGTAGTATAGATCGGGGACTAGTCAAGACCCAGTACTTC.

V gene TRBV18 combines with J gene TRBJ1-2; TRBD1 agrees at 10 bases. CDR1 is KGHSH, CDR2 LQKENI, per germline. Trimming took 3 bases from V and 4 from J; bases not matched to a gene: 5. The CDR3 consists of 15 residues. The CDR3, as DNA: TGTGCCAGCTCACCGGGGACAGGGGATGGCTATGGCTACACCTTC. Translation gives CASSPGTGDGYGYTF.

This clonotype was detected a few times. The chain combines TRBV7-8 with TRBJ2-5, with D perhaps TRBD2 (5 bases). The CDR3 spans 14 residues. Trimming took off 4 bases at V and 2 bases at J, with 11 bases between the two ends. Germline CDR1 reads SGHVS; CDR2 reads FQNEAQ. CDR3 DNA: TGTGCCAGCAGCTCAAGGAGGCAGCAAGAGACCCAGTACTTC. It codes for CASSSRRQQETQYF.

This clonotype has only a few counts. The chain links TRBV11-2 to TRBJ2-1; D is undetermined. CDR3 length equals 14 residues. CDR1 SGHAT and CDR2 FQNNGV come from the germline V gene. Trimming removed 1 base at V and 6 bases at J, with 10 bases between. The CDR3 reads CASSLVGPANEQFF. The CDR3 nucleotides are TGTGCCAGCAGCTTAGTAGGGCCAGCCAATGAGCAGTTCTTC.

The genes are TRBV6-5 and TRBJ1-2; D not certain. The CDR3 contains 15 residues. Germline V gives CDR1 MNHEY, CDR2 SVGAGI. Trimming took 7 bases from V and 5 from J, leaving 20 bases between them. In DNA form, the CDR3 reads TGTGCCAGCACCAAGAGTTTCCCTCGGGGATATGGCTACACCTTC. Encoded protein: CASTKSFPRGYGYTF.

As concerns this clonotype: A junction boundary mismatches the germline segment, possibly from a read error. The V gene is TRBV4-1, the J gene TRBJ2-5; either TRBD1 or TRBD2 may fit D (6 bases each). CDR1 and CDR2 from the germline V gene are MGHRA and YSYEKL. This CDR3 has 13 residues. CDR3 amino acids: CASSQVEGDKVDF. CDR3 in DNA: TGCGCCAGCAGCCAAGTGGAGGGGGACAAGGTGGATTTC.

This clonotype was detected ten times or more. The gene calls are TRBV12-3 or TRBV12-4 and TRBJ1-6, with TRBD1 matching 7 bases. V dropped 6 bases and J dropped 0; count of bases not matched to a gene: 2. The CDR3 has 15 residues. CDR3 loop: CASRRDSSYNSPLHF. In DNA, the CDR3 is TGTGCCAGCAGAAGGGACAGCTCCTATAATTCACCCCTCCACTTT.

CDR3 loop: CASSEVLRGKNGYTF. CDR3 in DNA: TGTGCCAGCAGTGAAGTTTTGAGGGGGAAAAATGGCTACACCTTC. The V call is TRBV2, the J call TRBJ1-2, with D possibly TRBD1 on 6 matching bases. The germline V gene encodes CDR1 SNHLY and CDR2 FYNNEI. The CDR3 loop spans 15 amino acids. Between the trimmed V and J ends, which lost 1 base and 6 bases, there was a span of 15 bases.

The rearrangement uses TRBV15 and TRBJ2-1; perhaps TRBD1 as D (6 bases). The CDR3 totals 14 residues. Trimming pared 5 bases from V and 3 bases from J, leaving 11 bases between. Germline V gene sequence: CDR1 LNHNV, CDR2 YYDKDF (reference sequence). CDR3 nucleotides: TGTGCCACCAGCGCGCAGGGGTTCTACAATGAGCAGTTCTTC. Its protein product is CATSAQGFYNEQFF.

This clonotype was seen a handful of times. The chain joins TRBV12-3 or TRBV12-4 to TRBJ2-5; 9 bases are shared with TRBD1. V lost 6 bases to trimming and J lost 0 bases; unmatched junction nucleotides: 8. The CDR3 spans 16 residues. The CDR3 bases are TGTGCCAGCAGGCATACAGGGGGCCCCAACCAAGAGACCCAGTACTTC. Amino acid sequence: CASRHTGGPNQETQYF.

This chain connects TRBV29-1 to TRBJ1-2; D ambiguous. Trimming took off 7 bases at V and 5 bases at J, with 17 bases between the two ends. The CDR3 runs 13 residues. Germline V gene data show CDR1 as SQVTM and CDR2 as ANQGSEA. CDR3 protein: CSAAGGGRYGYTF. The CDR3 DNA reads TGCAGCGCCGCCGGAGGAGGGCGGTATGGCTACACCTTC.

This clonotype was found a few times. V is TRBV4-1 and J is TRBJ2-1, with 9 positions matching TRBD1. This CDR3 spans 15 amino acids. In germline, CDR1 is MGHRA, CDR2 YSYEKL. The trim removed 2 bases at V and 8 bases at J, leaving 7 bases unmatched. CDR3 loop: CASSQKGQGRDEQFF. The DNA for the CDR3 is TGCGCCAGCAGCCAAAAGGGACAGGGAAGGGATGAGCAGTTCTTC.